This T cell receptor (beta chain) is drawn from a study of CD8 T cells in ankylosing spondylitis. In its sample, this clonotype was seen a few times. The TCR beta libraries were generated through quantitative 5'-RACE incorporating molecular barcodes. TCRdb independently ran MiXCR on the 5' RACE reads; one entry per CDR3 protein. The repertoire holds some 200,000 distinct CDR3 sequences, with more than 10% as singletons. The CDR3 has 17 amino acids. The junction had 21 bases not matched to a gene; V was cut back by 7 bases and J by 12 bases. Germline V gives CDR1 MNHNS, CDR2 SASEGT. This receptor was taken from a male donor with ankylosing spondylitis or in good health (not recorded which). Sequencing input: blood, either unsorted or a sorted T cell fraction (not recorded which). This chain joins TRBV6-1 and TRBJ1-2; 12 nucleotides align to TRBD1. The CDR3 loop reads CASTQRGQGARGLTDTF. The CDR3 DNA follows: TGTGCCAGCACCCAACGGGGACAGGGGGCAAGAGGCCTTACGGACACCTTC.